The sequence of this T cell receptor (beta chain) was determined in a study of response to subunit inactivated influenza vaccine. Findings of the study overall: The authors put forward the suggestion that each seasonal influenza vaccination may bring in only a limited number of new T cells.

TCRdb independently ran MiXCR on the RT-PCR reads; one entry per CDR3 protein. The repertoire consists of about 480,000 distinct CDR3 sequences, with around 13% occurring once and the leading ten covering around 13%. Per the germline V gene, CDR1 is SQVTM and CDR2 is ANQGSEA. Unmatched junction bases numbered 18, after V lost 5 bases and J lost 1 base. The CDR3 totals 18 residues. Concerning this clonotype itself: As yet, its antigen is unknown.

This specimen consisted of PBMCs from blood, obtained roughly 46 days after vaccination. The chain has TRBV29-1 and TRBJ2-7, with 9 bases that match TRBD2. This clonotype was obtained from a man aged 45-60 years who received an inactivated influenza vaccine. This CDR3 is CSVSAPSDSGGSSYEQYF. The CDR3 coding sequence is TGCAGCGTTTCAGCCCCCAGCGATAGCGGGGGCTCGTCCTACGAGCAGTACTTC.